This T cell receptor (beta chain) was profiled in a study of identical twins. General observations from the study: Models came in too low on out-of-frame TCR alpha sharing in monozygotic twins. Diverse VJ usage suggested most zero-insertion clonotypes were not invariant T cells.

Germline V gene data show CDR1 as SGHDN and CDR2 as FVKESK. V lost 4 bases to trimming and J lost 8 bases; unmatched junction nucleotides: 11. The CDR3 is made up of 15 amino acids. TCRdb called the 5' RACE reads again in MiXCR, with one record for every CDR3 protein. The sample contains a few hundred thousand distinct CDR3 sequences, around 9% of which appear only once. This clonotype was recorded a few times. Its target is unknown. Sequenced: naive T cells sorted from blood. J is TRBJ2-1 and V is TRBV14; 7 positions match TRBD1. This TCR was recovered from a woman between 50 and 59 years old in good health. DNA for the CDR3: TGTGCCAGCAGCCCCGGGACAGTCATTCGGGATGAGCAGTTCTTC. Protein product: CASSPGTVIRDEQFF.